This T cell receptor beta chain was recorded in a study of blood T cells in healthy people across ages. General study points: Expanded clonotype shifts may have been confounded, as the donors had an unknown CMV status. It was not possible, with unsorted PBMCs, to conclusively compare naive and antigen-experienced cells. Diversity was estimated from one million T cells, and these estimates were considered underestimates.

For the second PCR, which ran for about 7 to 11 cycles, a sample-barcoded 5' primer and a J-beta primer mix were used. From the 5' RACE reads, TCRdb called clonotypes with MiXCR, one entry per CDR3 protein. The sample contains about 940,000 distinct CDR3 sequences, about 48% of which appear only once. A remark on this clonotype: The antigen remains unidentified.

The sample consisted of blood. This sequence was found in a man aged 25-45 years in good health.

The CDR3 is CASSQDTTYTGDTQYF. The CDR3 DNA follows: TGTGCCAGCAGCCAAGATACCACATACACAGGGGATACGCAGTATTTT. V and J are TRBV3-1 and TRBJ2-3, with a tentative D call TRBD1 (6 bases). The CDR3 loop spans 16 amino acids. Germline V gene sequence: CDR1 LGHDT, CDR2 YNNKEL (reference sequence). Trimming shortened V by 0 bases and J by 6 bases, and 16 bases separated the two germline ends.